Following are 29 T cell receptor beta chains from one sample sequenced in a study of shared clonotypes between healthy human individuals. CD45RO negativity and positive selection for CCR7 defined naive CD8 cells, a population that excluded terminally differentiated effector memory CD45RA+ cells. Libraries were prepared by immunoSEQ multiplex PCR; TCRdb keeps only in-frame clonotypes and omits some of them. Of more than 2 million clones in the sample, 93% were seen once. The source material was naive CD8+ T cells from PBMCs. The receptor source for this set is a man younger than 35 in good health. Some clones in this sample may be carry-over from other donors' samples.

On this clone: This sample also contains other DNA sequences that code for the same CDR3. The chain links TRBV11-2 to TRBJ2-1, with 10 bases that match TRBD2. Germline-derived CDR1 and CDR2 are SGHAT and FQNNGV. This CDR3 has 15 amino acids. V shed 1 base and J 3 bases; nucleotides not matched to a gene: 0. CDR3 nucleotide sequence: TGTGCCAGCAGCTTAGTAGCGGGGGGCTACAATGAGCAGTTCTTC. It codes for CASSLVAGGYNEQFF.

This clone showed up just once. The chain employs TRBV13 and TRBJ1-5, with D perhaps TRBD1 (5 bases). The CDR3 contains 14 residues. Trimming removed 5 bases from V and 6 bases from J, with 14 bases in between. CDR1 PRHDT and CDR2 FYEKMQ come from the germline V gene (reference sequence). The CDR3 sequence: CASSPRGITQPQHF. As DNA, the CDR3 is TGTGCCAGCAGCCCCCGGGGGATCACTCAGCCCCAGCATTTT.

This clone appeared once. V usage is TRBV2 and J usage is TRBJ1-2; 7 nucleotides match TRBD1. V lost 6 bases to trimming and J lost 3 bases; unmatched junction nucleotides: 4. CDR1 and CDR2 (germline): SNHLY, FYNNEI. The CDR3 runs 13 residues. CDR3 sequence: CASRETGDYGYTF. The CDR3, as DNA: TGTGCCAGCAGGGAAACAGGGGACTATGGCTACACCTTC.

V gene TRBV13 combines with J gene TRBJ2-7; no definite D call. In germline, CDR1 is PRHDT, CDR2 FYEKMQ (reference sequence). Trimming took 0 bases from V and 2 from J, leaving 8 bases between them. CDR3 size: 14 residues. The CDR3 loop reads CASSLGDGAYEQYF. For the CDR3, the DNA is TGTGCCAGCAGCTTAGGGGACGGCGCCTACGAGCAGTACTTC.

The chain couples TRBV27 to TRBJ2-1; 9 bases match TRBD1. The CDR3 contains 15 residues. Per the germline V gene, CDR1 is MNHEY and CDR2 is SMNVEV (reference sequence). The V segment lost 6 bases and the J segment 2 bases; nucleotides outside the gene matches: 5. CDR3 in DNA: TGTGCCAGCAGCACCGGGACAGGGCCCTACAATGAGCAGTTCTTC. The encoded protein is CASSTGTGPYNEQFF.

The rearrangement uses TRBV7-8 and TRBJ2-3; D remains unclear. The germline V and J ends were trimmed by 5 bases and 2 bases, with 14 bases remaining between them. The germline gives CDR1 SGHVS, CDR2 FQNEAQ. The CDR3 consists of 15 residues. CDR3 sequence (DNA): TGTGCCAGCAGCCCGACCTCTGGGATCACAGATACGCAGTATTTT. This sequence encodes CASSPTSGITDTQYF.

The chain carries TRBV7-9 and TRBJ2-4; no definite D call. Trimming stripped 1 base from V and 0 bases from J, with 7 bases between. The CDR3 is made up of 15 amino acids. Germline values: CDR1 SEHNR, CDR2 FQNEAQ (reference sequence). CDR3 DNA: TGTGCCAGCAGCTTAGTGGCAAAAGCCAAAAACATTCAGTACTTC. This sequence encodes CASSLVAKAKNIQYF.

The chain uses TRBV5-6 and TRBJ1-1; D is unclear. The CDR3 extends over 13 amino acids. CDR1 and CDR2 from the germline V gene are SGHDT and YYEEEE. Trimming cost V 6 bases and J 2 bases, with 11 bases left between them. DNA for the CDR3: TGTGCCAGCAACCCAATGGGAAACACTGAAGCTTTCTTT. Translating it yields CASNPMGNTEAFF.

V gene TRBV19 combines with J gene TRBJ2-2, with 14 bases that match TRBD2. The CDR3 is 14 residues long. V lost 10 bases, J lost 8 bases, and 6 bases stayed unmatched. Germline V gene lookup returns CDR1 LNHDA and CDR2 SQIVND (reference sequence). The DNA of the CDR3 is TGTGCCACCCGAGGGACTAGCGGGAGTGGGGAGCTGTTTTTT. Protein: CATRGTSGSGELFF.

This rearrangement joins TRBV28 to TRBJ1-1; tentatively, D is TRBD1 (6 bases). V was pared by 8 bases and J by 2 bases, with 30 bases between. The CDR3 extends over 19 amino acids. Germline CDR1 MDHEN, CDR2 SYDVKM. The CDR3 sequence: CASSRRKDRRTLRNTEAFF. The CDR3 DNA follows: TGTGCCAGCTCTCGACGAAAGGACAGAAGAACCCTTAGAAACACTGAAGCTTTCTTT.

V usage is TRBV28 and J usage is TRBJ2-5; D possibly corresponds to TRBD1 (5 bases). The J call is in doubt because the DNA end fits TRBJ2-7 better. The germline V gene has CDR1 MDHEN and CDR2 SYDVKM. The CDR3 runs to 15 residues. The CDR3 reads CASSPRYGQNYEQYF. CDR3 coding DNA: TGTGCCAGCAGTCCCCGTTACGGACAAAACTACGAGCAGTACTTC.

The chain links TRBV9 to TRBJ2-7; 13 bases line up with TRBD2. The CDR3 is 16 residues long. After removal of 4 bases from V and 5 bases from J, the junction contained 9 bases not matched to a gene. Germline CDR1 and CDR2: SGDLS and YYNGEE. CDR3 sequence: CASSSRLAGGGDEQYF. The CDR3 DNA reads as TGTGCCAGCAGCTCAAGACTAGCGGGAGGTGGAGACGAGCAGTACTTC.

The chain is built from TRBV25-1 and TRBJ2-1; 9 bases agree with TRBD1. Germline loops: CDR1 MGHDK, CDR2 SYGVNS. CDR3 size: 16 residues. J lost 9 bases, V lost 2 bases, and 11 bases had no gene match. CDR3 sequence (DNA): TGTGCCAGCAGTGAACGGGGACAGGGTGATTACGGTGAGCAGTTCTTC. Translation gives CASSERGQGDYGEQFF.

The chain combines TRBV4-3 with TRBJ2-2; the D is unclear. V lost 5 bases and J lost 5, with 18 bases in between. Germline V gene lookup returns CDR1 LGHNA and CDR2 YSLEER. This CDR3 is built from 16 residues. This CDR3 reads CASSKSTQVTTGELFF. DNA of the CDR3: TGCGCCAGCAGCAAAAGTACCCAAGTTACTACCGGGGAGCTGTTTTTT.

The chain couples TRBV7-9 to TRBJ2-1, with D possibly matching TRBD2 (5 bases). Trimming stripped 5 bases from V and 8 bases from J, with 13 bases between. Germline CDR1 reads SEHNR; CDR2 reads FQNEAQ (reference sequence). CDR3 length equals 13 residues. The CDR3 DNA is TGTGCCAGCAGCCCCCGGGGTAACGATGAGCAGTTCTTC. This gives the protein CASSPRGNDEQFF.

J is TRBJ2-7 and V is TRBV2; possible D gene TRBD2, 6 bases. Per the germline V gene, CDR1 is SNHLY and CDR2 is FYNNEI. The CDR3 runs 16 residues. Trimming shortened V by 1 base and J by 0 bases, and 13 bases separated the two germline ends. CDR3 nucleotide sequence: TGTGCCAGCAGTGAAGTAGGGAGGAAGAGCTCCTACGAGCAGTACTTC. This codes for CASSEVGRKSSYEQYF.

V and J are TRBV19 and TRBJ1-5, with 9 bases matching TRBD1. Looked up from germline, CDR1 is LNHDA and CDR2 is SQIVND (reference sequence). The CDR3 consists of 18 residues. The V segment lost 0 bases and the J segment 2 bases; nucleotides outside the gene matches: 8. Written as DNA, the CDR3 is TGTGCCAGTAGTATAGACTACAGGGGGCGGAGTGGCAATCAGCCCCAGCATTTT. It translates to CASSIDYRGRSGNQPQHF.

The chain joins TRBV20-1 to TRBJ2-1, with no clear D. CDR3 length: 11 amino acids. The germline gives CDR1 DFQATT, CDR2 SNEGSKA (reference sequence). Between the trimmed V and J ends, which lost 2 bases and 8 bases, there was a span of 7 bases. In DNA form, the CDR3 reads TGCAGTGCTAGAAAGACTTATGAGCAGTTCTTC. Protein sequence: CSARKTYEQFF.

This clone came up once. Other DNA sequences in this specimen translate into the identical CDR3. The chain uses TRBV19 and TRBJ1-5; D gene unclear. V was pared by 3 bases and J by 5 bases, with 11 bases between. CDR1 is LNHDA and CDR2 is SQIVND in the germline V gene (reference sequence). This CDR3 is 14 amino acids long. CDR3 amino acids: CASSIDGEDQPQHF. CDR3 nucleotides: TGTGCCAGTAGTATCGACGGGGAAGATCAGCCCCAGCATTTT.

The J gene is TRBJ1-4, the V gene TRBV2; 8 nucleotides line up with TRBD1. The trim removed 4 bases at V and 3 bases at J, leaving 13 bases unmatched. The CDR3 has 18 amino acids. Germline V gene data show CDR1 as SNHLY and CDR2 as FYNNEI. CDR3 in amino acids: CASSGAGGFRLANEKLFF. The CDR3 nucleotides read TGTGCCAGCAGTGGCGCAGGGGGCTTTCGGCTGGCTAATGAAAAACTGTTTTTT. The variable domain in full, completed from reference TRBV2 and TRBJ1-4, reads EPEVTQTPSHQVTQMGQEVILRCVPISNHLYFYWYRQILGQKVEFLVSFYNNEISEKSEIFDDQFSVERPDGSNFTLKIRSTKLEDSAMYFCASSGAGGFRLANEKLFFGSGTQLSVL.

In its sample, this clone was seen once. The genes are TRBV2 and TRBJ2-1; D gene unclear. This CDR3 is 11 amino acids long. Germline-derived CDR1 and CDR2 are SNHLY and FYNNEI. V was pared by 4 bases and J by 10 bases, with 8 bases between. CDR3 sequence (DNA): TGTGCCAGCAGTGGGTCGCCCGAGCAGTTCTTC. Its protein is CASSGSPEQFF.

This sequence joins TRBV2 and TRBJ1-4; D may be TRBD1 (5 bases). The CDR3 has 15 residues. V dropped 9 bases and J dropped 4 bases, with 18 bases sitting between them. The germline V gene has CDR1 SNHLY and CDR2 FYNNEI. The CDR3 region has the DNA TGTGCCAGTGGGCTCACGAACAGGAATAATGAAAAACTGTTTTTT. It translates to CASGLTNRNNEKLFF.

The chain couples TRBV19 to TRBJ2-1; TRBD2 aligns across 10 bases. CDR1 is LNHDA, CDR2 SQIVND, per germline (reference sequence). The length of the CDR3 is 17 residues. Trimming removed 9 bases from V and 2 bases from J; junction bases left unmatched: 13. The CDR3 spells CASTPLSGRAPYNEQFF. CDR3 sequence (DNA): TGTGCCAGCACCCCCCTGAGCGGGAGGGCACCCTACAATGAGCAGTTCTTC.

V gene TRBV13 combines with J gene TRBJ2-5, with D perhaps matching TRBD2 (9 bases). V lost 3 bases and J 0 bases, leaving 20 bases between the germline ends. There are 18 residues in the CDR3. The germline V gene has CDR1 PRHDT and CDR2 FYEKMQ (reference sequence). This chain's CDR3 is CASSLTGAGGPDQETQYF. The CDR3 region has the DNA TGTGCCAGCAGCTTGACAGGGGCGGGAGGGCCGGACCAAGAGACCCAGTACTTC.

The V call is TRBV5-5, the J call TRBJ2-7; 9 nucleotides agree with TRBD2. The CDR3 loop spans 15 amino acids. V lost 6 bases and J lost 3; bases outside the gene matches: 10. Germline values: CDR1 SGHKS, CDR2 YYEKEE (reference sequence). In DNA form, the CDR3 reads TGTGCCAGCACCCGCATGCTAGCGGGAAACTACGAGCAGTACTTC. It codes for CASTRMLAGNYEQYF.

This chain connects TRBV7-9 to TRBJ2-7; a weak D match, TRBD2 (5 bases). The germline V gene has CDR1 SEHNR and CDR2 FQNEAQ (reference sequence). The CDR3 has 11 amino acids. The V and J ends lost 8 bases and 5 bases respectively, with 10 bases between them. For the CDR3, the DNA is TGTGCCAGCTTTGGACTGGACGAGCAGTACTTC. This encodes CASFGLDEQYF.

Comment on this clone: The same CDR3 also results from other DNA sequences found in this sample. This sequence joins TRBV5-1 and TRBJ2-2, with TRBD2 identical over 8 bases. CDR1 and CDR2 (germline): SGHRS, YFSETQ. Trimming cost V 0 bases and J 4 bases; bases outside gene matches: 5. The CDR3 has 16 residues. The CDR3 DNA sequence: TGCGCCAGCAGCTTGGGGCTAGCGGGTCTCACCGGGGAGCTGTTTTTT. It translates to CASSLGLAGLTGELFF.

This clone was recorded only once. The V gene is TRBV6-6, the J gene TRBJ2-1, with 12 bases lining up with TRBD1. V lost 7 bases, J lost 8 bases, and 9 bases stayed unmatched. Germline loops: CDR1 MNHNY, CDR2 SVGAGI (reference sequence). The CDR3 runs 15 residues. The DNA of the CDR3 is TGTGCCAGCACGTCAACCGGGACAGGGGGCGATGAGCAGTTCTTC. Translated: CASTSTGTGGDEQFF.

This clone appeared a few times. The J gene is TRBJ1-1, the V gene TRBV6-1; D is unclear. This CDR3 is built from 15 residues. The V end lost 0 bases, the J end lost 0 bases, and 8 bases lay between the germline ends. The germline CDR1 and CDR2 sequences are MNHNS and SASEGT. The CDR3 DNA is TGTGCCAGCAGTGAAGCGGTTCGGGTGAACACTGAAGCTTTCTTT. This gives the protein CASSEAVRVNTEAFF.